This T cell receptor (beta chain) was observed in a study of cytotoxic CD8 clonotypes in ibrutinib-treated CLL. Points from the study as a whole: At progression, clonality fell back toward baseline after rising at ibrutinib response.

This clone was observed a single time. Antigen specificity is unknown. Sequencing used immunoSEQ multiplex PCR; TCRdb keeps in-frame clones, though not all of them. The sample shows 150,000 to 200,000 clones, approximately 90% of them seen only once. There are 14 residues in the CDR3. Germline trimming cut 4 bases from V and 8 bases from J; bases unmatched to any gene: 6. CDR1 is SQVTM and CDR2 is ANQGSEA in the germline V gene. Material: PBMCs, obtained at disease progression, from a patient treated with ibrutinib. The chain has TRBV29-1 and TRBJ2-1; 12 nucleotides match TRBD2. The TCR originated in a human donor with chronic lymphocytic leukemia. The CDR3 DNA follows: TGCAGCGTTGGGCTAGCGGGAGGGCGCCATGAGCAGTTCTTC. It translates to CSVGLAGGRHEQFF.